The T cell receptor beta chain under discussion was sequenced for a study of blood T cell repertoires in COVID-19. Germline CDR1 and CDR2: MNHEY and SVGAGI. CDR3 length: 14 residues. Trimming took 10 bases from V and 3 from J, leaving 17 bases between them. Repertoires were generated with immunoSEQ multiplex PCR, while TCRdb's copy carries only in-frame clones and drops some. The sample has 150,000 to 200,000 clones, approximately 80% seen once; the top ten hold 6%. Sequenced material: PBMCs or T cells enriched from blood (not recorded which). This clonotype was sampled from a man between 35 and 55 years old who had recovered from COVID-19. The rearrangement uses TRBV6-5 and TRBJ2-3, with a weak D call TRBD2 (5 bases). CDR3 nucleotides: TGTGCCACCGGGATACGGGGTTCAACAGATACGCAGTATTTT. Its translation is CATGIRGSTDTQYF.